This is a list of T cell receptor beta chains from one sample in a study of T cells expressing NK-cell markers. TCRdb reprocessed the 5' RACE reads; each CDR3 protein has one entry and no DNA is given. Its listing shows around 280,000 distinct CDR3 sequences. The sample consisted of blood T cells: a sorted CD56 or NKG2C T cell subset, CD4+ or CD8+ T cells, or bulk PBMC T cells (not recorded which). These receptors were collected from a man aged 18 to 30 in good health. Both conserved end residues are part of each CDR3. Each record gives: J gene, V gene, CDR3 protein.

J gene: TRBJ2-1
V gene: TRBV12-5
CDR3 protein: CASGPGLAGSEQFF

J gene: TRBJ2-1
V gene: TRBV12-3/TRBV12-4
CDR3 protein: CASSTALTSEQFF

J gene: TRBJ2-3
V gene: TRBV2
CDR3 protein: CASKMGPLAGPTDTQYF

J gene: TRBJ2-2
V gene: TRBV24-1
CDR3 protein: CATSDLRDWGLFF

J gene: TRBJ2-2
V gene: TRBV6-1
CDR3 protein: CASSPDWLNTGELFF

J gene: TRBJ1-6
V gene: TRBV5-1
CDR3 protein: CASSLAGRSPLHF

J gene: TRBJ2-1
V gene: TRBV5-1
CDR3 protein: CASRAVRGFQIWQFF

J gene: TRBJ2-7
V gene: TRBV18
CDR3 protein: CASSPLGTGGSLEQYF

J gene: TRBJ2-7
V gene: TRBV6-1
CDR3 protein: CASSRRSGTSIGEQYF

J gene: TRBJ1-5
V gene: TRBV19
CDR3 protein: CASTPRGGRNQPQHF

J gene: TRBJ1-5
V gene: TRBV15
CDR3 protein: CATSSARGGSIGNQPQHF

J gene: TRBJ2-1
V gene: TRBV23-1
CDR3 protein: CASSRRTSGRREQFF

J gene: TRBJ2-5
V gene: TRBV5-6
CDR3 protein: CASSLPGIETQYF

J gene: TRBJ2-2
V gene: TRBV5-4
CDR3 protein: CASSLRGSTGELFF

J gene: TRBJ1-5
V gene: TRBV20-1
CDR3 protein: CSARTGEVVLSQPQHF

J gene: TRBJ2-3
V gene: TRBV12-3/TRBV12-4
CDR3 protein: CASTVNGLAGADTQYF

J gene: TRBJ2-3
V gene: TRBV20-1
CDR3 protein: CSAKSGAPDTQYF

J gene: TRBJ1-1
V gene: TRBV20-1
CDR3 protein: CSARIVGGNTEAFF

J gene: TRBJ2-7
V gene: TRBV5-1
CDR3 protein: CASSDRTSYEQYF

J gene: TRBJ1-5
V gene: TRBV6-2/TRBV6-3
CDR3 protein: CASRMTGGGQPQHF

J gene: TRBJ1-3
V gene: TRBV20-1
CDR3 protein: CSARRRVLSSGNTIYF

J gene: TRBJ1-1
V gene: TRBV7-2
CDR3 protein: CASSLGDPVSHKAFF